Below are 3 T cell receptor beta chains sequenced from a single sample in a study of T-cell memory formation after mild COVID-19. MiXCR, applied by TCRdb to the 5' RACE reads, yields one record per CDR3 protein. Here the sample spans around 250,000 distinct CDR3 sequences, about a sixth being singletons. The sequencing sample was made of PBMCs or a T cell subset sorted from them (not recorded which). The source is a man aged 18 to 30 who had mild COVID-19 (a few samples of this study predate the infection). Cell type and time point are not known.

The gene calls are TRBV24-1 and TRBJ1-1, with unresolved D. Germline V gene sequence: CDR1 KGHDR, CDR2 SFDVKD. The V end lost 10 bases, the J end lost 5 bases, and 13 bases lay between the germline ends. The CDR3 runs to 12 residues. The DNA of the CDR3 is TGTGCCACAACCGACGGGAAGACTGAAGCTTTCTTT. Amino acids: CATTDGKTEAFF.

This clonotype turned up a few times. This chain joins TRBV4-1 and TRBJ2-7; D might be TRBD2 (5 bases). There are 12 residues in the CDR3. Between the trimmed V and J ends, which lost 2 bases and 3 bases, there was a span of 5 bases. Germline V gene lookup returns CDR1 MGHRA and CDR2 YSYEKL. The CDR3 DNA is TGCGCCAGCAGCCAACGGGGCTACGAGCAGTACTTC. Protein sequence: CASSQRGYEQYF.

The sample holds a few counts of this clonotype. This chain links TRBV5-1 with TRBJ2-1; possibly TRBD2 for D (5 bases). Germline lookup yields CDR1 SGHRS and CDR2 YFSETQ. This CDR3 is 12 amino acids long. Trimming pared 7 bases from V and 10 bases from J, leaving 15 bases between. CDR3 in DNA: TGCGCCAGCTCTGGACTGGAAGCCGAGCAGTTCTTC. Protein product: CASSGLEAEQFF.